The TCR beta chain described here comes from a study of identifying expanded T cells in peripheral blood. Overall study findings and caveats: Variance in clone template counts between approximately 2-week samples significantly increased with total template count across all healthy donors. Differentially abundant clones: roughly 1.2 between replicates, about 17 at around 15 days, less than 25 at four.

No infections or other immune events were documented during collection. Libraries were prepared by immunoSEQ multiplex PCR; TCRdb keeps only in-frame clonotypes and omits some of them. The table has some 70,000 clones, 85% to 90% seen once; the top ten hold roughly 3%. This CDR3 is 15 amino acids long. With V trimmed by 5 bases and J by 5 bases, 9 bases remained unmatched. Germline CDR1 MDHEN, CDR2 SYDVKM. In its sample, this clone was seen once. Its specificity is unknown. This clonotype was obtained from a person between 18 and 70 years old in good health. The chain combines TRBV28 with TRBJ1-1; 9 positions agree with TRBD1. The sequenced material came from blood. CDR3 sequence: CASSAQTGGKTEAFF. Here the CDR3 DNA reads TGTGCCAGCAGTGCCCAGACAGGGGGGAAGACTGAAGCTTTCTTT.